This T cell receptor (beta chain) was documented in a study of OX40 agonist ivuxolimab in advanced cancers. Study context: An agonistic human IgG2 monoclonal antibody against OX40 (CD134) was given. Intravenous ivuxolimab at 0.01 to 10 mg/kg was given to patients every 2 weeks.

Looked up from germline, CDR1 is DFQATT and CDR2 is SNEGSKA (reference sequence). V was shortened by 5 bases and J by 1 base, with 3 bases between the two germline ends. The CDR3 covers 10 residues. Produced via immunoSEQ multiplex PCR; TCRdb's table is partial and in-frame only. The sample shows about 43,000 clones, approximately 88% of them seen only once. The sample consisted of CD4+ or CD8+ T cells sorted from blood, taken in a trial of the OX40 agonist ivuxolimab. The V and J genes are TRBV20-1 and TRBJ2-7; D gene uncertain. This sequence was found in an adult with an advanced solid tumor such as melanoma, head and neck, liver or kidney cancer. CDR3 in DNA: TGCAGTGCTTTGTCCTACGAGCAGTACTTC. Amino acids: CSALSYEQYF.